This TCR beta chain was sequenced during a study of cytomegalovirus exposure and HLA in healthy donors. Germline V lookup: CDR1 MRHNA, CDR2 SNTAGT. With 6 bases clipped from V and 3 bases from J, the junction kept 7 bases outside the gene matches. The CDR3 spans 15 residues. Study outcomes and limitations: Reportedly, fewer N-insertions than the approximately 700-donor mean appeared in an Asian-associated ancestry cluster in a later analysis. TCR beta V- and J-gene trimming, according to a later analysis, was linked to a missense DCLRE1C variant. HLA alleles showed associations with 16,951 TCR beta sequences in a later analysis, at a 0.05 false discovery rate. The study flagged some 170 TCR beta chains as cytomegalovirus-associated.

Primers: 60 Vbeta forward and 13 Jbeta reverse. Using immunoSEQ multiplex PCR, the repertoire was profiled, and TCRdb retains in-frame clones only, with some absent. The sample gives 150,000 to 200,000 clones, approximately 81% of which show up once; roughly 0.75% is in the top ten. Concerning this clone: The antigen remains unidentified.

V gene TRBV6-4 combines with J gene TRBJ2-7; 11 nucleotides line up with TRBD2. Source material: PBMCs. The sequence was collected from a woman younger than 30 in good health and CMV-seronegative. Here the CDR3 DNA reads TGTGCCAGCAGAGAACTAGCGGGAGAAGGCTACGAGCAGTACTTC. Residues: CASRELAGEGYEQYF.